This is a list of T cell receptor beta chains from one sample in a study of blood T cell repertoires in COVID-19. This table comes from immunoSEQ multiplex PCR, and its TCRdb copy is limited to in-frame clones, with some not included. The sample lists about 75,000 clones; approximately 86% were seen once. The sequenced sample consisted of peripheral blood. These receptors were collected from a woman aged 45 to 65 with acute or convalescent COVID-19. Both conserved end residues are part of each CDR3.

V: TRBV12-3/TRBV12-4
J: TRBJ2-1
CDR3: CASKAANEQFF

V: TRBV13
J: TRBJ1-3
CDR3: CASRLYRGHSGNTIYF

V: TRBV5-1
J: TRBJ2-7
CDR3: CASSLAPGQGGEQYF

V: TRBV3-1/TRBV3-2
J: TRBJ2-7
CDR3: CASPPGDSSSYEQYF

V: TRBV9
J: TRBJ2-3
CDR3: CASSVGLAGGLRTDTQYF

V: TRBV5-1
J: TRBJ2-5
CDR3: CASSLGLTSSWQETQYF

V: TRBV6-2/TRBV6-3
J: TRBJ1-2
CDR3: CASSYLPRVSGYTF

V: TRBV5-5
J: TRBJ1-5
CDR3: CASSFGTGGNILNQPQHF

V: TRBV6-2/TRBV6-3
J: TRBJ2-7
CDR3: CASSTLRGSYEQYF

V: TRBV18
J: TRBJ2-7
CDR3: CASSKRDTSYEQYF

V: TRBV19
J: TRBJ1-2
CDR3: CASSIFQGPSGYTF

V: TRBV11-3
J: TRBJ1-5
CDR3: CASSLLRDRGLNQPQHF

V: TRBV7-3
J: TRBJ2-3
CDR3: CASGSVLTDTQYF

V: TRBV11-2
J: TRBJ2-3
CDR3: CASSRGPGVDTQYF

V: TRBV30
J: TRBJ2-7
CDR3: CAGRRTDYEQYF

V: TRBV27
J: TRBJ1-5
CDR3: CASSPDSSNQPQHF

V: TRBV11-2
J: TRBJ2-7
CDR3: CASYRLDRTSYEQYF

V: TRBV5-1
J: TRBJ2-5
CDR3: CASSLETSGTFWQETQYF

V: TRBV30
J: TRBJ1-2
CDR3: CAWSDPRGYTF

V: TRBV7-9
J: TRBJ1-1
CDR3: CASSLQGATEAFF

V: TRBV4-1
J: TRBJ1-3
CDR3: CASSPQGWGPGNTIYF

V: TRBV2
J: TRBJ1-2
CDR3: CASTEDRYGYTF

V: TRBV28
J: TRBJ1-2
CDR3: CASSPVVKSGYTF

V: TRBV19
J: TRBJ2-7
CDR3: CASSQTGNEQYF

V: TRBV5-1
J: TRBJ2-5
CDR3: CASSLAETVQETQYF

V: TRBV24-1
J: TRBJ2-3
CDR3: CATSVRQGADTQYF

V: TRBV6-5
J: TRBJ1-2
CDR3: CASSYSTAGDPNGYTF

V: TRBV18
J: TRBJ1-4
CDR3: CASSGTGLVEKLFF

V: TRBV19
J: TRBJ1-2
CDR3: CASSPHNRDGYTF

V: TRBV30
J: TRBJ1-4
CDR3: CAWSAVNEKLFF

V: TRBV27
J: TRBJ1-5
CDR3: CASSFGTGDQPQHF

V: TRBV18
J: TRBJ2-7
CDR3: CASSPDLTREQYF

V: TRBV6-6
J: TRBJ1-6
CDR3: CASSHPTGTSPLHF

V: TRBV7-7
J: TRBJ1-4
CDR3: CASSPDTSGKLFF

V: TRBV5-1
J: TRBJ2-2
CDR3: CASSLDRGRLRSGELFF

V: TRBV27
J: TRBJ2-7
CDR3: CASSMGDGSVREQYF

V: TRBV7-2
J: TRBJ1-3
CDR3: CASSLVGGQSFSGNTIYF

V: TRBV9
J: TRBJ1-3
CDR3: CASSFQGTGNTIYF

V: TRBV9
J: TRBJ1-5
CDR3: CASSVAPLGGQPQHF

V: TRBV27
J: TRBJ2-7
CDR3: CASSPYGTSGSSYEQYF

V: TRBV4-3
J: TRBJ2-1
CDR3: CASSLTGGVGNEQFF

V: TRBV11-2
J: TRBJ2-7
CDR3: CASSTYNGRGGRYEQYF

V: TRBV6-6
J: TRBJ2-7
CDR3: CASSYRDNYEQYF

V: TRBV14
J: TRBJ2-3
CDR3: CASSRPGTDTQYF

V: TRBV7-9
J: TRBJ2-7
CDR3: CASSAQGVVGEQYF

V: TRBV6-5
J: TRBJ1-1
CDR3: CASRPQGARGAFF

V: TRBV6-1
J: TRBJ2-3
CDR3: CASSAPPLGGRTDTQYF

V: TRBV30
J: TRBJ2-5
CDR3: CAWSGGNLQETQYF

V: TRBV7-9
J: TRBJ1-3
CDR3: CASSDTGVAGNTIYF

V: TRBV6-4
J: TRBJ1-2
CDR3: CASKKDREDYGYTF

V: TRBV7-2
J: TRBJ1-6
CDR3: CASSFTGAWDSPLHF

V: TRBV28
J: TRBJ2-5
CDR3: CASRPQGSSEKTQYF

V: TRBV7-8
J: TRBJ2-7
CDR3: CASSSGTGKYEQYF

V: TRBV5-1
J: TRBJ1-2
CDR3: CASSSTRTGENYGYTF

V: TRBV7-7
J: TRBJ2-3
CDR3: CASSLGSTDTQYF

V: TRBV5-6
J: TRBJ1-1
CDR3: CASTIWAALNTEAFF

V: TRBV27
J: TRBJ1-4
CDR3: CASSPTGPFVKLFF

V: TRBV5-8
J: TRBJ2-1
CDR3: CASSAGITYNEQFF

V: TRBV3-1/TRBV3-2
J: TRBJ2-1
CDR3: CASRGSGIYNEQFF